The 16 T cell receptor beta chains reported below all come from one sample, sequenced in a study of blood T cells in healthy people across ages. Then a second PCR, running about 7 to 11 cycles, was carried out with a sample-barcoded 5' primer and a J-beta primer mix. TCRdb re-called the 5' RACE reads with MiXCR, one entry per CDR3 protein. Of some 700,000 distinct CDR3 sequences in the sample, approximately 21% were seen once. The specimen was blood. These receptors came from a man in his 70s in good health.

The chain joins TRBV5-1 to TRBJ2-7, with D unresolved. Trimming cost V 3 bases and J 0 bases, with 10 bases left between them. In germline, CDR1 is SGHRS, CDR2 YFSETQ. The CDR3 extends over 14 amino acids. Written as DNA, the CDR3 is TGCGCCAGCAGCTACCGGACGAACTCCTACGAGCAGTACTTC. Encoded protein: CASSYRTNSYEQYF.

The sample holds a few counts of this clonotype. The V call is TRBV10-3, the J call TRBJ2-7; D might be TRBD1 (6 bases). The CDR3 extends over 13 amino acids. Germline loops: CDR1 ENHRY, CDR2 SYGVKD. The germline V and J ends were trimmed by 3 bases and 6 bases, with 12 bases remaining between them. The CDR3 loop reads CAISENTGSEQYV. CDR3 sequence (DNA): TGTGCCATCAGTGAAAATACAGGGAGCGAGCAGTACGTC.

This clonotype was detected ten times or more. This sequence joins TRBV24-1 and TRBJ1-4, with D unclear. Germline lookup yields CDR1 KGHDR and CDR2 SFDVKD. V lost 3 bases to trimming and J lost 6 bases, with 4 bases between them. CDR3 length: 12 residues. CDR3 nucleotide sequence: TGTGCCACCAGTGATCCCCATGAAAAACTGTTTTTT. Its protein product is CATSDPHEKLFF.

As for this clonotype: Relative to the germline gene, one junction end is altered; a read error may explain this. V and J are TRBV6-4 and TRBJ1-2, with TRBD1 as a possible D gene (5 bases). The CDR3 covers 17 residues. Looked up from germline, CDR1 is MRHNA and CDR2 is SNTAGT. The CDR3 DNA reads TGTGCCAGCAGTGATCTTCTGAGGGACGGGAGGAGCTATGACTACACCTTC. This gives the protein CASSDLLRDGRSYDYTF.

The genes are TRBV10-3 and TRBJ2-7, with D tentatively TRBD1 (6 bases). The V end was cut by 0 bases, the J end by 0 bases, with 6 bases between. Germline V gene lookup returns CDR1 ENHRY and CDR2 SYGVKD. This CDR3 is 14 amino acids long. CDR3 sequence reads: CAISESDSSYEQYF. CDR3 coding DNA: TGTGCCATCAGTGAGTCGGACAGCTCCTACGAGCAGTACTTC.

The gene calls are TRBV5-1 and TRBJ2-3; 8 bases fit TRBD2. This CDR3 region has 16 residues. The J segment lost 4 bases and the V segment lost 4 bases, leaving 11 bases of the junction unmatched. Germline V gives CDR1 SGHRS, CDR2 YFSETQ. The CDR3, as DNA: TGCGCCAGCAGCCGCGAAGCGGGAGTTAGTTCAGATACGCAGTATTTT. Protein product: CASSREAGVSSDTQYF.

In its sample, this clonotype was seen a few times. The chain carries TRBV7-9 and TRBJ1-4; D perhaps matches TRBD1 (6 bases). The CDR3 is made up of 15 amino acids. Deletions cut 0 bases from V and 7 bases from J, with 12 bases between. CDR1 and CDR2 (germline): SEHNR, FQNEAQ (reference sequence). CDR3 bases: TGTGCCAGCAGCTTAGCTACAGGGACTCTTGAAAAACTGTTTTTT. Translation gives CASSLATGTLEKLFF.

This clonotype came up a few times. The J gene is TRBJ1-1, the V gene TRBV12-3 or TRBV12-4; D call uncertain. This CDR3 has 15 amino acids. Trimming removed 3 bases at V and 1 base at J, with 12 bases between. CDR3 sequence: CASSFRPTRNTEAFF. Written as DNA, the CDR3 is TGTGCCAGCAGTTTCCGTCCAACCCGGAACACTGAAGCTTTCTTT.

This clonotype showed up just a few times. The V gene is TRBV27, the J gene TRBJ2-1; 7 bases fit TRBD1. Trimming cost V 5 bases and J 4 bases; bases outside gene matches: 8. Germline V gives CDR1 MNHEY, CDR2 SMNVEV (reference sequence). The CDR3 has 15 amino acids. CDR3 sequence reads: CASSPDRMGYNEQFF. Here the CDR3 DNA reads TGTGCCAGCAGTCCGGACAGGATGGGTTACAATGAGCAGTTCTTC.

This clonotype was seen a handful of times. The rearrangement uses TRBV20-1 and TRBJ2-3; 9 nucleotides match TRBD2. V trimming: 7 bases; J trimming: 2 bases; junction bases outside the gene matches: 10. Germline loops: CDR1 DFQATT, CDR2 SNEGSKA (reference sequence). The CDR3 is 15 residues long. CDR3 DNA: TGCAGTGTTATATCTAGCGGGGCTTTCACAGATACGCAGTATTTT. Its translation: CSVISSGAFTDTQYF.

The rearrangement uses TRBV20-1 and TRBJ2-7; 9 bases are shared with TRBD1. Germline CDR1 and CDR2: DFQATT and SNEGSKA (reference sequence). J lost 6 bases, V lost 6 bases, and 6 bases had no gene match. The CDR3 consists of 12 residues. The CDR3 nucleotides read TGCAGTGCGGGACAGGGCGCATTCGAGCAGTACTTC. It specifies CSAGQGAFEQYF.

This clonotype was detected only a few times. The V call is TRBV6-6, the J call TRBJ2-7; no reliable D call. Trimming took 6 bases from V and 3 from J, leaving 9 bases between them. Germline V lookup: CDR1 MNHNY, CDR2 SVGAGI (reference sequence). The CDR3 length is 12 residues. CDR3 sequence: CASSMENYEQYV. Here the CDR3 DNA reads TGTGCCAGCAGCATGGAGAACTACGAGCAGTACGTC.

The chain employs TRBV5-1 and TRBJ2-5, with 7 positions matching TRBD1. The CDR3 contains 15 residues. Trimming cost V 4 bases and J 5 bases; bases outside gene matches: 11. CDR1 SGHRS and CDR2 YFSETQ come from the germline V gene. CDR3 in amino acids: CASSPRQGGGETQYF. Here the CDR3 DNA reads TGCGCCAGCAGCCCGCGACAGGGTGGGGGTGAGACCCAGTACTTC. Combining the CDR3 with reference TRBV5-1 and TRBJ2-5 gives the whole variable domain KAGVTQTPRYLIKTRGQQVTLSCSPISGHRSVSWYQQTPGQGLQFLFEYFSETQRNKGNFPGRFSGRQFSNSRSEMNVSTLELGDSALYLCASSPRQGGGETQYFGPGTRLLVL.

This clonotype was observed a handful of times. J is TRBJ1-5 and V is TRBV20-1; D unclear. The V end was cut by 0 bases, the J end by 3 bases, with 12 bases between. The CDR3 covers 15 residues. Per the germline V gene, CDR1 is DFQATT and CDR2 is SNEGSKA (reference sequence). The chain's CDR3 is CSARDLRDYNQPQHF. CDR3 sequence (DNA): TGCAGTGCTAGAGATCTCAGAGACTACAATCAGCCCCAGCATTTT.

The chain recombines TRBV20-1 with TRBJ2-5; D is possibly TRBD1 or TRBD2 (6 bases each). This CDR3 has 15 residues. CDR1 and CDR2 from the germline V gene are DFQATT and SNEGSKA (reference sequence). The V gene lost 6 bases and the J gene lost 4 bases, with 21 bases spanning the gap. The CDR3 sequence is CSAKSGTGAGETQYF. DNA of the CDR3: TGCAGTGCCAAATCCGGTACGGGGGCCGGAGAGACCCAGTACTTC.

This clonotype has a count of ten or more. This chain's CDR3 is CASSLGPVSSYNEQFF. In DNA, the CDR3 is TGTGCCAGCAGCTTAGGCCCAGTGAGCTCCTACAATGAGCAGTTCTTC. This chain links TRBV7-2 with TRBJ2-1; D unclear. Germline V gene sequence: CDR1 SGHTA, CDR2 FQGNSA. This CDR3 contains 16 residues. V was pared by 1 base and J by 0 bases, with 10 bases between.